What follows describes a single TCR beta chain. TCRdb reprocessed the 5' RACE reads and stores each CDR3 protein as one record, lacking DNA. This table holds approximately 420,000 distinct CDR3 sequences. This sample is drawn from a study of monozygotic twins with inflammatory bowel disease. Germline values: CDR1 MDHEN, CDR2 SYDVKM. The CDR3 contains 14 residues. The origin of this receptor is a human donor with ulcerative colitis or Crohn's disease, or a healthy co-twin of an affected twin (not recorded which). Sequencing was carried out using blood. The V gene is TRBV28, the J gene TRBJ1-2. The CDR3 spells CASSLGVRGSGYTF.